This T cell receptor (beta chain) was recorded in a study of identical twins listed by TCRdb under 2016. Notes on the research overall: TCR alpha and beta repertoires from monozygotic twins, unrelated adults of various ages and cord blood were deep-sequenced to test whether fetal clonotypes persist. To rule out contamination, replicate twin experiments were performed at different times with different library preparation protocols. Overall results and qualifications from the work: Compared with coincidental sharing between unrelated individuals, an excess of low generation-probability sequences was observed among out-of-frame TCR alpha sequences shared between twins. Fewer insertions were carried by abundant cord blood beta clonotypes; a weaker similar trend was observed in young adult naive repertoires, while no such trend was observed in memory repertoires. Because the same donors could not be followed over many years, the conclusions depended on cross-sectional statistical analysis. In monozygotic twins, out-of-frame TCR alpha sharing was systematically underestimated by recombination models, although the models agreed with sharing between unrelated individuals. Zero-insertion analyses could be partly confounded by invariant T cells such as MAIT and iNKT, though diverse VJ usage argued against such confounding for most clonotypes. A weaker excess of twin sharing was found in beta out-of-frame sequences because the signal-to-noise ratio was lowered by fewer shared sequences.

V is cut by 1 base and J by 5 bases, and the space between the germline ends is 14 bases. Inclusive of the bounding cysteine and phenylalanine, the CDR3 is 15 residues long. The read is trimmed to its CDR3 DNA, 45 bases read in frame from base 1. Receptor amplification or capture employed 5' RACE. Data came from an Illumina HiSeq 2000. A universal primer binding site was introduced by template switching, and a unique molecular identifier was present in the final cDNA, enabling accurate counting of TCR cDNA molecules. First-strand cDNA for TCR alpha and beta chains was synthesized from specific primers in the conserved constant-segment region. To control for contamination, every cDNA library carried two barcodes: a SMART-Mk sample barcode plus Illumina barcodes. TruSeq adapter sequences, together with Illumina sample barcodes, were added in two successive PCR steps. The TCR alpha and beta cDNA libraries were sequenced on the Illumina HiSeq platform using custom primers. The paper's processing steps were these. MiGEC processed the raw reads to extract unique molecular identifiers, while MiXCR was used to determine the CDR3 positions. Recombination models were inferred per individual with the repgenHMM and IGoR tools using an EM algorithm. Shared clonotypes were analyzed with the tcR package in R, and sharing was normalized by the product of cloneset sizes. Out-of-frame nonproductive sequences were analyzed to study raw recombination free of thymic and clonal selection effects. TCRdb's own reprocessing of the public reads used fastp at Q25 and MiXCR and kept productive beta chains. Every distinct CDR3 protein forms one entry, paired with its most common genes and DNA. What appears here as the V and J calls and clone size reflects TCRdb's work, not the paper's. Within this sample are roughly 770,000 distinct CDR3 sequences, with roughly 18% of them counted one time only. The top ten constitute less than 15% of the sample.

Only healthy Caucasian donors were included. Three pairs of female monozygotic twins, all aged roughly 18 to 29 years, made up the twin cohort. Peripheral blood mononuclear cells were the source from which RNA for the TCR libraries was isolated. This clonotype was detected only a few times. Its antigen target is currently unknown. No per-base quality is available; no much larger clone lies one base away. The same sample was also studied in work on T cells expressing NK-cell markers. In that second paper, the authors write: TCR beta-chain repertoires were profiled in sorted CD3+CD56+NKG2C+, CD3+CD56+NKG2C- and CD3+CD56-NKG2C+ T-cell subsets from roughly eight donors. Among the eight sequenced donors, only one was HCMV-seronegative, while the other seven were HCMV-seropositive. In several experiments an anti-gammadeltaTCR antibody was added to restrict sorting to alphabetaTCR-expressing T cells. In a handful of donors, the dominant CD3+CD56+NKG2C+ clonotypes were found to rank among the top 10 CD8+ clonotypes and to make up 1.0-7.0% of CD8+ T cells. Those dominant clonotypes were again the most abundant among CD3+CD56-NKG2C+ cells in a few donors, at about 25-65%. Whether the expanded NKG2C-expressing T cell clones were specific for HCMV antigens was left unclear. The eight sequenced donors were randomly selected healthy volunteers, three men and five women. HCMV-specific IgG was detected in serum with a commercial ELISA kit to determine HCMV serostatus. For a handful of donors, bulk peripheral blood T-cell repertoires were also sequenced from unsorted PBMC. MIGEC handled demultiplexing of the reads and grouping by UMI, while MiTCR was used to assemble and quantify clonotypes. To exclude erroneous sequences, only TCR cDNA sequences supported by at least two reads were retained. Downstream repertoire analysis used the tcR package, and clonotypes were matched across fractions by CDR3 nucleotide sequence plus V segment. VDJmatch was used to annotate antigen specificity against VDJdb, with one amino acid substitution in CDR3 permitted.

The source is a young woman in good health. Sequenced: PBMCs. The chain is encoded by TRBV12-3 or TRBV12-4 joined to TRBJ2-5; TRBD2 is perhaps the D gene, given 5 matching bases. The nucleotide sequence is given as TGTGCCAGCAGTTTAGTCGGGCGGGTGGGGGAGACCCAGTACTTC. It encodes CASSLVGRVGETQYF.